Reported below is one TCR beta chain. Its binding antigen is unknown. No quality values exist for individual bases; no much larger clone is one base distant. This sample is part of a study of STAT5B mutations in CD4+ large granular lymphocyte leukemia (dated 2022 in TCRdb). With regard to the full study: Among the healthy controls, the CDR3 'QG' motif was associated with a particular HLA allele. The TCRbeta repertoires of CD4+ T-cell large granular lymphocyte leukemia patients were compared with the TCRbeta repertoires of healthy blood donors. Flow cytometry on FACSCanto II or FACSVerse showed that the purified fractions were more than 95% pure among lymphocytes.

Per the germline V gene, WSHSY is the CDR1 and SAAADI is the CDR2. From the cysteine up to the phenylalanine, the CDR3 has a length of 13 residues. CDR3 DNA is the only sequence kept; it has 39 bases, read in frame from the first base. V and J are trimmed by 7 bases and 4 bases, and the gene matches miss 4 bases of the junction. Study-level results and caveats: The data were not HLA-matched, and the higher clonality in CD4+ T-LGLL than in CD8+ T-LGLL could be due to the relatively small sample size. Enrichment of TRBV06-family usage was observed among the top patient clones (8/27) relative to healthy controls (2/35). Each patient's main leukemic clonotypes were private, but around 27% of these clonotypes showed up at low frequency in the non-leukemic repertoires of other patients. Greater clonality appeared to be present in CD4-sorted patient repertoires than in healthy CD4+ repertoires, and the difference was retained after the putative leukemic clones were removed.

The immunoSEQ assay at survey resolution was used to sequence TCRbeta rearrangements from genomic DNA. Processing in the source paper ran as follows. In the TCR sequencing data, the smallest productive clonotype frequency that could be detected was 2.59 x 10-5. Analyses included only productive TCRbeta rearrangements, meaning complete and in-frame sequences. Sample clonality was computed as Simpson clonality in the immunoSEQ Analyzer version 3.0. Clones were categorized by frequency as very rare, small, medium, large (1-20%) or hyperexpanded (>20%). Generation probabilities were estimated with OLGA 1.2.3, V-gene circos plots were made with VDJtools, specificities were looked up in VDJdb, and CDR3 motifs were identified with GLIPH. The table comes from immuneACCESS by way of TCRdb, which keeps in-frame sequences with V and J called. Part of the clones is missing from these tables; in studies checked, under half for an unresolved V gene and the rest for unknown reasons. The V and J calls and clone size come from that table; D and trimming were worked out from the DNA. The sample data list over 30,000 clones, and roughly 79% of these were observed just once. Clones ranked in the top ten supply around 4.8% of the sample.

The healthy controls were some 36 blood donors, and the buffy coats of these donors were supplied by the Finnish Red Cross blood service. All TCR-sequenced material derived from peripheral blood: patient blood samples and healthy donor buffy coats. Ficoll-Hypaque gradient centrifugation was used to isolate peripheral blood mononuclear cells. CD4+ cells were magnetically purified from the buffy coats of healthy controls. Genomic DNA was extracted with the Gentra Puregene Cell and Tissue kit and quantified on a Qubit 2.0 fluorometer. The specimen was CD4+ T cells from blood buffy coats. The sequence joins TRBV10-2 to TRBJ2-1; 7 central nucleotides agree with TRBD1. The source of this sequence is a human donor in good health. The DNA sequence follows: TGCGCCAGCACCGGGACAGATTACAATGAGCAGTTCTTC. This translates into CASTGTDYNEQFF.